These 18 T cell receptor beta chains share one sample of origin, sequenced in a study of technical replicates of blood from several donors. Using immunoSEQ multiplex PCR, the repertoire was profiled, and TCRdb retains in-frame clones only, with some absent. This table holds about 62,000 clones, nearly 90% found once. The sequencing input was PBMCs. The receptor source for this set is a human donor in good health. Some clones in this sample may be carry-over from other donors' samples.

The chain is built from TRBV11-2 and TRBJ2-7, with 14 bases that match TRBD2. Germline CDR1 and CDR2: SGHAT and FQNNGV. V shed 8 bases and J 3 bases; nucleotides not matched to a gene: 12. The CDR3 spans 17 residues. CDR3 sequence (DNA): TGTGCCAGCGGCCGAAGCCCAGGGACTAGCGGGAGCTACGAGCAGTACTTC. This encodes CASGRSPGTSGSYEQYF. Variable domain in full (rest from reference TRBV11-2 and TRBJ2-7): EAGVAQSPRYKIIEKRQSVAFWCNPISGHATLYWYQQILGQGPKLLIQFQNNGVVDDSQLPKDRFSAERLKGVDSTLKIQPAKLEDSAVYLCASGRSPGTSGSYEQYFGPGTRLTVT.

This clone was observed a single time. This rearrangement joins TRBV4-1 to TRBJ1-1; D is possibly TRBD1 (6 bases). The ends were cut back, 3 bases at V and 1 base at J, with 18 bases in the middle. The CDR3 is 17 residues long. Germline assignment: CDR1 MGHRA and CDR2 YSYEKL. The CDR3 nucleotides are TGCGCCAGCAGCCACCCTAATAGGACAGCCGGGAACACTGAAGCTTTCTTT. This encodes CASSHPNRTAGNTEAFF.

This chain links TRBV30 with TRBJ2-1, with 15 bases aligning to TRBD2. Looked up from germline, CDR1 is GTSNPN and CDR2 is SVGIG (reference sequence). This CDR3 has 15 residues. Germline trimming cut 0 bases from V and 9 bases from J; bases unmatched to any gene: 3. The CDR3 reads CAWSVGLAGGFEQFF. The CDR3 DNA sequence: TGTGCCTGGAGTGTAGGACTAGCGGGAGGGTTTGAGCAGTTCTTC.

V and J are TRBV4-1 and TRBJ1-6, with D maybe TRBD1 (5 bases). Trimming stripped 3 bases from V and 3 bases from J, with 15 bases between. This CDR3 contains 17 residues. CDR1 is MGHRA and CDR2 is YSYEKL in the germline V gene. This CDR3 is CASSQEARAIYNSPLHF. For the CDR3, the DNA is TGCGCCAGCAGCCAGGAAGCCAGGGCTATCTATAATTCACCCCTCCACTTT.

The chain employs TRBV19 and TRBJ2-3; a possible D gene is TRBD2 (6 bases). The V end lost 7 bases, the J end lost 4 bases, and 21 bases lay between the germline ends. Germline V gene lookup returns CDR1 LNHDA and CDR2 SQIVND (reference sequence). The CDR3 extends over 16 amino acids. CDR3 sequence: CASNQPRERTADTQYF. In DNA, the CDR3 is TGTGCCAGTAACCAGCCCCGGGAGCGGACCGCAGATACGCAGTATTTT.

The chain is built from TRBV10-3 and TRBJ1-3; 9 bases are shared with TRBD1. This CDR3 spans 13 amino acids. J lost 4 bases, V lost 8 bases, and 3 bases had no gene match. The germline gives CDR1 ENHRY, CDR2 SYGVKD. CDR3: CAIGGTGGNTIYF. The CDR3 nucleotides read TGTGCCATCGGCGGGACAGGGGGAAACACCATATATTTT.

This rearrangement joins TRBV29-1 to TRBJ2-7; perhaps TRBD1 as D (5 bases). CDR3 length equals 15 residues. V shed 0 bases and J shed 9 bases, with 21 bases lying between them. From germline, CDR1 is SQVTM and CDR2 ANQGSEA. CDR3 in amino acids: CSVEDDRGSYDGQYF. For the CDR3, the DNA is TGCAGCGTTGAAGACGACAGAGGAAGCTACGATGGGCAGTACTTC.

The V and J genes are TRBV5-1 and TRBJ1-1; D might be TRBD1 (5 bases). The V end was cut by 0 bases, the J end by 4 bases, with 13 bases between. The CDR3 sequence is 15 residues long. Per germline, CDR1 SGHRS and CDR2 YFSETQ. CDR3 sequence (DNA): TGCGCCAGCAGCTTGGAGGTGGTTGGGGCCACTGAAGCTTTCTTT. Protein: CASSLEVVGATEAFF.

The chain employs TRBV4-1 and TRBJ1-5; 7 nucleotides line up with TRBD1. The ends lost 4 bases at V and 2 bases at J; junction bases unmatched: 5. Germline V gene data show CDR1 as MGHRA and CDR2 as YSYEKL. This CDR3 has 15 amino acids. The CDR3: CASSLAGTGNQPQHF. The DNA of the CDR3 is TGCGCCAGCAGCCTTGCCGGGACAGGCAATCAGCCCCAGCATTTT.

The chain is built from TRBV30 and TRBJ2-2; tentatively, D is TRBD2 (5 bases). CDR3 length: 12 residues. V gave up 2 bases and J gave up 6 bases, with 7 bases separating them. The germline gives CDR1 GTSNPN, CDR2 SVGIG (reference sequence). The CDR3 sequence: CAWSTGSGELFF. Here the CDR3 DNA reads TGTGCCTGGAGTACGGGGTCCGGGGAGCTGTTTTTT.

The chain uses TRBV9 and TRBJ2-7, with 12 bases lining up with TRBD2. The junction had 6 bases not matched to a gene; V was cut back by 3 bases and J by 2 bases. The CDR3 has 16 amino acids. The V gene's germline CDR1 is SGDLS and CDR2 YYNGEE. In nucleotides, the CDR3 is TGTGCCAGCAGCGGGTCTAGCGGGGGGGCTCCCTACGAGCAGTACTTC. Amino acid sequence: CASSGSSGGAPYEQYF.

This rearrangement joins TRBV9 to TRBJ2-7, with a possible D match to TRBD1 (6 bases). Germline CDR1 reads SGDLS; CDR2 reads YYNGEE. CDR3 size: 17 residues. Trimming removed 3 bases from V and 0 bases from J, with 19 bases in between. The CDR3 spells CASSAQGRGGGSYEQYF. The CDR3 nucleotides are TGTGCCAGCAGCGCTCAAGGCAGGGGTGGCGGCTCCTACGAGCAGTACTTC.

A single count supports this clone. V is TRBV15 and J is TRBJ1-1; D gene uncertain. V shed 3 bases and J shed 1 base, with 6 bases lying between them. CDR1 is LNHNV, CDR2 YYDKDF, per germline (reference sequence). The CDR3 consists of 13 residues. The CDR3 region is CATSSTENTEAFF. Here the CDR3 DNA reads TGTGCCACCAGCAGTACAGAGAACACTGAAGCTTTCTTT.

This clone has more than one count but fewer than ten. This chain joins TRBV6-5 and TRBJ2-1, with 7 bases aligning to TRBD2. This CDR3 region has 15 residues. Germline loops: CDR1 MNHEY, CDR2 SVGAGI. V shed 5 bases and J 4 bases; nucleotides not matched to a gene: 8. CDR3: CASSAGVVGYNEQFF. The CDR3 DNA follows: TGTGCCAGCAGTGCGGGGGTAGTGGGTTACAATGAGCAGTTCTTC.

A single count supports this clone. V and J are TRBV6-1 and TRBJ2-7; the match to TRBD1 covers 10 bases. The CDR3 loop spans 15 amino acids. V shed 1 base and J 6 bases; nucleotides not matched to a gene: 6. The V gene's germline CDR1 is MNHNS and CDR2 SASEGT. This chain's CDR3 is CASSEGGQGRGEQYF. DNA of the CDR3: TGTGCCAGCAGTGAAGGGGGACAGGGGAGAGGCGAGCAGTACTTC.

The V call is TRBV6-5, the J call TRBJ2-5; TRBD1 aligns across 8 bases. The CDR3 consists of 12 residues. V trimming: 5 bases; J trimming: 7 bases; junction bases outside the gene matches: 3. Germline CDR1 and CDR2: MNHEY and SVGAGI. Written as DNA, the CDR3 is TGTGCCAGCAGTCAGGGGGCTGGGACCCAGTACTTC. Protein: CASSQGAGTQYF.

The rearrangement links TRBV15 to TRBJ2-3, with D possibly TRBD2 on 6 matching bases. Germline-derived CDR1 and CDR2 are LNHNV and YYDKDF (reference sequence). This CDR3 is built from 15 residues. The V and J ends lost 1 base and 1 base respectively, with 9 bases between them. This CDR3 reads CATSRVSGGTDTQYF. In DNA form, the CDR3 reads TGTGCCACCAGCAGAGTCTCGGGAGGCACAGATACGCAGTATTTT.

The genes are TRBV4-1 and TRBJ2-7, with 14 nucleotides matching TRBD2. V gave up 3 bases and J gave up 7 bases; unmatched junction bases: 14. The CDR3 spans 18 residues. Germline V gene data show CDR1 as MGHRA and CDR2 as YSYEKL. The CDR3 reads CASSQASGTSGSLGEQYF. The CDR3 bases are TGCGCCAGCAGCCAGGCGTCCGGGACTAGCGGGAGCCTAGGGGAGCAGTACTTC.